The clone carrying this T cell receptor beta chain has only a few counts. What it binds is not known. Through a sample-barcoded 5' primer and a J-beta primer mix, a second PCR was run for roughly 7 to 11 cycles. TCRdb reanalysed the 5' RACE reads using MiXCR and keeps one entry per CDR3 protein. The table lists over a million distinct CDR3 sequences, 40% to 50% of them singletons. The sample belongs to a study of blood T cells in healthy people across ages. Study-wide results and limits: A roughly linear age-dependent decrease characterized TCR beta diversity per million T cells. There was a strong correlation between TCR beta diversity and naive T cell percentage. The long-lived group displayed more naive CD4+ cells, plus higher diversity, than the aged donors did. Lack of knowledge of donor CMV status possibly confounded expanded clonotype changes.

The CDR3 is made up of 13 amino acids. Trimming took off 2 bases at V and 8 bases at J, with 10 bases between the two ends. The sequence was obtained from a woman under 30 in good health. Specimen: blood. The chain is built from TRBV12-3 or TRBV12-4 and TRBJ2-1; D could derive from TRBD1 or TRBD2 (5 bases each). CDR3 nucleotide sequence: TGTGCCAGCAGTTTATTGGGGGTCGATGAGCAGTTCTTC. It is translated as CASSLLGVDEQFF.